This T cell receptor (beta chain) was observed in a study of T cells in Graves' hyperthyroidism and ophthalmopathy. Study at large: Specimen type is peripheral blood, collected at initial diagnosis prior to any treatment.

Patients having uncontrolled infection, another autoimmune disease, pregnancy or lactation were not included. Study-level findings and limits: Before onset, by a median of approximately 6.8 months, the model predicted ophthalmopathy. Blood held most thyroid clonotypes expanded above 0.001 frequency.

The investigators amplified TCR beta CDR3 regions from RNA transcripts. When the TCR CDR3 underwent first-round RT-PCR, the HTBI primer set was used. Via MiXCR, TCRdb re-called the multiplex PCR reads, giving one row per CDR3 protein. The sample contains around 300,000 distinct CDR3 sequences, roughly 15% of which appear only once. Germline V gene lookup returns CDR1 LNHDA and CDR2 SQIVND (reference sequence). The V segment lost 5 bases and the J segment 3 bases; nucleotides outside the gene matches: 3. The CDR3 sequence is 15 residues long. A note on this clonotype: Its antigen is unidentified.

The sequencing input was blood. The V call is TRBV19, the J call TRBJ2-4; 11 bases map to TRBD2. The clonotype originates from a woman aged 40-49 years with Graves' ophthalmopathy. CDR3 nucleotides: TGTGCCAGTAGTTATAGCGGGGGGGTCAAAAACATTCAGTACTTC. Translated, it gives CASSYSGGVKNIQYF. Together with reference TRBV19 and TRBJ2-4, the CDR3 gives the full variable domain: DGGITQSPKYLFRKEGQNVTLSCEQNLNHDAMYWYRQDPGQGLRLIYYSQIVNDFQKGDIAEGYSVSREKKESFPLTVTSAQKNPTAFYLCASSYSGGVKNIQYFGAGTRLSVL.